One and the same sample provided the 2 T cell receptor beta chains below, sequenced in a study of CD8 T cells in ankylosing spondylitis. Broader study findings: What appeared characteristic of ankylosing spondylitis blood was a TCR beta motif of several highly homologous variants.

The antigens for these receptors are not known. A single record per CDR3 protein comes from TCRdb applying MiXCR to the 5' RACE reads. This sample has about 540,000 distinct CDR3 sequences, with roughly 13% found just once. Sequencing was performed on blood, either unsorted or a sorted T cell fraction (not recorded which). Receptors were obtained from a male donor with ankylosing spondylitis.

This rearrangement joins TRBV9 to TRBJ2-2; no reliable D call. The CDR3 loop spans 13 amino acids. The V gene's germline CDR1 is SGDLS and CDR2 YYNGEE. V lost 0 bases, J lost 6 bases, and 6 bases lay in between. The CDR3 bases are TGTGCCAGCAGCGTAGGGCCGGCCGGGGAGCTGTTTTTT. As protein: CASSVGPAGELFF.

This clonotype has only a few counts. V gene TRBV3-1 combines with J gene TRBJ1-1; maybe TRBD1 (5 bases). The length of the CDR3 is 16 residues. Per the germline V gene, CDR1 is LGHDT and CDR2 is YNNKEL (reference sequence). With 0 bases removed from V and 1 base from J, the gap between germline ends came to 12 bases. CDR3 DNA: TGTGCCAGCAGCCAAGATGTGGCAGGGCCGAACACTGAAGCTTTCTTT. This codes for CASSQDVAGPNTEAFF.